The 29 T cell receptor beta chains below come from one sample, sequenced in a study of Graves' ophthalmopathy and Graves' hyperthyroidism. CDR3 regions of TCR beta were amplified from RNA transcripts. RT-PCR was first run with HTBI primers, then multiplex PCR in a second round. TCRdb ran MiXCR on the multiplex PCR reads and lists one entry per CDR3 protein. The sample gives a few hundred thousand distinct CDR3 sequences, roughly 20% of which show up once; roughly 3.2% is in the top ten. Sequenced sample: peripheral blood. These receptors were obtained from a woman aged 18-35 years with stable Graves' hyperthyroidism.

This clonotype was found many times. This chain links TRBV5-1 with TRBJ1-2; tentative D call: TRBD1 (6 bases). Trimming removed 2 bases from V and 3 bases from J, with 17 bases in between. From germline, CDR1 is SGHRS and CDR2 YFSETQ. The length of the CDR3 is 16 residues. This chain's CDR3 is CASSFRQAGMDYGYTF. In DNA form, the CDR3 reads TGCGCCAGCAGCTTTCGACAGGCGGGGATGGACTATGGCTACACCTTC.

This clonotype was seen a single time. This may be a read error: a much more frequent sequence differs by one nucleotide. The chain employs TRBV12-3 or TRBV12-4 and TRBJ1-2; D is ambiguous. The CDR3 spans 12 residues. The V and J ends lost 6 bases and 5 bases respectively, with 10 bases between them. CDR3 bases: TGTGCCAGCAGCCCCGTGGGGTATGGCTACACCTTC. The encoded protein is CASSPVGYGYTF.

This clonotype has at least ten counts. The V call is TRBV6-1, the J call TRBJ2-7; no clear D gene. Germline CDR1 reads MNHNS; CDR2 reads SASEGT. CDR3 length: 13 amino acids. The V gene lost 10 bases and the J gene lost 5 bases, with 18 bases spanning the gap. CDR3 nucleotide sequence: TGTGCCACCGATTGGGTCGAAAGGGACGAGCAGTACTTC. It specifies CATDWVERDEQYF.

This clonotype was seen at least ten times. The chain links TRBV30 to TRBJ2-7; TRBD1 matches at 8 bases. V lost 6 bases and J lost 4; bases outside the gene matches: 5. The germline CDR1 and CDR2 sequences are GTSNPN and SVGIG (reference sequence). The CDR3 contains 12 residues. In DNA form, the CDR3 reads TGTGCCTGCGCGCAGGGGGCTTACGAGCAGTACTTC. It encodes CACAQGAYEQYF. The full variable domain, its missing parts supplied by reference TRBV30 and TRBJ2-7, is SQTIHQWPATLVQPVGSPLSLECTVEGTSNPNLYWYRQAAGRGLQLLFYSVGIGQISSEVPQNLSASRPQDRQFILSSKKLLLSDSGFYLCACAQGAYEQYFGPGTRLTVT.

The sample holds a few counts of this clonotype. This chain links TRBV6-1 with TRBJ2-7, with D perhaps matching TRBD2 (6 bases). From germline, CDR1 is MNHNS and CDR2 SASEGT. V lost 8 bases and J 0 bases, leaving 23 bases between the germline ends. This CDR3 contains 17 residues. The CDR3 DNA reads as TGTGCCAGCGTGAGCAGACGGGGAGGAGGAGACTCCTACGAGCAGTACTTC. Residues: CASVSRRGGGDSYEQYF.

This clonotype was seen many times. V gene TRBV19 combines with J gene TRBJ2-5; the match to TRBD1 covers 8 bases. There are 14 residues in the CDR3. Germline assignment: CDR1 LNHDA and CDR2 SQIVND (reference sequence). The V gene end was trimmed by 5 bases and the J gene end by 6 bases; junction bases not matched to a gene: 8. The CDR3 nucleotides are TGTGCCAGTAGTCAACGGACAGGGCAGCAGACCCAGTACTTC. Translation: CASSQRTGQQTQYF.

This clonotype occurred many times. The V and J genes are TRBV28 and TRBJ2-7; 7 positions match TRBD1. Germline loops: CDR1 MDHEN, CDR2 SYDVKM. J gave up 0 bases and V 5 bases, and 10 bases lay outside the gene matches. This CDR3 region has 16 residues. CDR3 sequence reads: CASSAQPGQISYEQYF. CDR3 nucleotides: TGTGCCAGCAGTGCGCAACCGGGACAGATCTCCTACGAGCAGTACTTC.

This clonotype has a count of ten or more. The J gene is TRBJ2-7, the V gene TRBV6-4, with a possible D match to TRBD1 (6 bases). The germline V and J ends were trimmed by 7 bases and 0 bases, with 16 bases remaining between them. The CDR3 sequence is 15 residues long. CDR1 MRHNA and CDR2 SNTAGT come from the germline V gene. CDR3 coding DNA: TGTGCCAGCACCCAAAACCCGGGACACTCCTACGAGCAGTACTTC. Its translation is CASTQNPGHSYEQYF.

The chain uses TRBV10-3 and TRBJ2-5; 10 bases line up with TRBD2. CDR1 ENHRY and CDR2 SYGVKD come from the germline V gene. This CDR3 contains 16 residues. V was pared by 9 bases and J by 4 bases, with 14 bases of the junction left unmatched. In DNA, the CDR3 is TGTGCCATGGAGCTTCCGGGACTAGCGCCGGGAGAGACCCAGTACTTC. This translates into CAMELPGLAPGETQYF.

This clonotype has a count of ten or more. This chain joins TRBV5-1 and TRBJ2-7, with D perhaps TRBD2 (5 bases). The germline V and J ends were trimmed by 4 bases and 7 bases, with 18 bases remaining between them. The CDR3 extends over 14 amino acids. CDR1 and CDR2 from the germline V gene are SGHRS and YFSETQ. The CDR3 reads CASSRQDLATEQYF. CDR3 in DNA: TGCGCCAGCAGCCGGCAGGACTTGGCTACGGAGCAGTACTTC.

The gene calls are TRBV11-2 and TRBJ2-5; D possibly uses TRBD1 or TRBD2 (6 bases each). The CDR3 is made up of 16 amino acids. V lost 3 bases to trimming and J lost 2 bases, with 16 bases between them. Germline CDR1 and CDR2: SGHAT and FQNNGV. Here the CDR3 reads CASSFRVRGPQETQYF. Here the CDR3 DNA reads TGTGCCAGCAGCTTTCGGGTCCGGGGGCCGCAAGAGACCCAGTACTTC. Complete variable domain (other parts from reference TRBV11-2 and TRBJ2-5): EAGVAQSPRYKIIEKRQSVAFWCNPISGHATLYWYQQILGQGPKLLIQFQNNGVVDDSQLPKDRFSAERLKGVDSTLKIQPAKLEDSAVYLCASSFRVRGPQETQYFGPGTRLLVL.

The V and J genes are TRBV7-6 and TRBJ1-6; 7 bases are shared with TRBD1. Germline CDR1 is SGHVS and CDR2 is FNYEAQ. V lost 3 bases to trimming and J lost 6 bases; unmatched junction nucleotides: 2. The CDR3 is 14 residues long. The CDR3 bases are TGTGCCAGCAGCTTGGACAGGTTTAATTCACCCCTCCACTTT. This encodes CASSLDRFNSPLHF.

This clonotype was observed many times. The chain is built from TRBV7-9 and TRBJ1-1; 7 positions match TRBD1. This CDR3 contains 14 residues. Germline V gene sequence: CDR1 SEHNR, CDR2 FQNEAQ (reference sequence). Unmatched junction bases numbered 4, after V lost 1 base and J lost 5 bases. Here the CDR3 reads CASSLDNRGTEAFF. CDR3 DNA: TGTGCCAGCAGCTTAGACAACAGGGGAACTGAAGCTTTCTTT.

This clonotype has a count of ten or more. The genes are TRBV19 and TRBJ1-1; D is ambiguous. CDR3 length: 12 amino acids. Germline CDR1 LNHDA, CDR2 SQIVND (reference sequence). V gave up 4 bases and J gave up 6 bases, with 9 bases separating them. For the CDR3, the DNA is TGTGCCAGTAGTACCCCCAGCCCTGAAGCTTTCTTT. Protein: CASSTPSPEAFF.

This chain uses TRBV6-1 with TRBJ1-2, with D possibly TRBD1 on 5 matching bases. V was clipped by 6 bases and J by 6 bases, with 14 bases between them. This CDR3 comprises 13 residues. Germline values: CDR1 MNHNS, CDR2 SASEGT. The CDR3 here is CASRTPGTDGYTF. The CDR3 DNA is TGTGCCAGCAGAACCCCCGGGACGGATGGCTACACCTTC.

This clonotype showed up just a few times. The chain joins TRBV12-3 or TRBV12-4 to TRBJ2-5; 11 nucleotides align to TRBD1. V lost 4 bases, J lost 2 bases, and 3 bases stayed unmatched. This CDR3 is 15 amino acids long. The CDR3 bases are TGTGCCAGCAGTTGGACAGGGGGCTTACAAGAGACCCAGTACTTC. Its translation: CASSWTGGLQETQYF.

This sequence joins TRBV19 and TRBJ1-5, with TRBD1 matching 8 bases. Trimming at V came to 5 bases and at J to 4 bases, leaving 7 bases not matched to a gene. The germline V gene encodes CDR1 LNHDA and CDR2 SQIVND (reference sequence). The CDR3 has 15 amino acids. Here the CDR3 DNA reads TGTGCCAGTAGTCACCGGGACAGGAGTAATCAGCCCCAGCATTTT. Amino acid sequence: CASSHRDRSNQPQHF. Complete variable domain (other parts from reference TRBV19 and TRBJ1-5): DGGITQSPKYLFRKEGQNVTLSCEQNLNHDAMYWYRQDPGQGLRLIYYSQIVNDFQKGDIAEGYSVSREKKESFPLTVTSAQKNPTAFYLCASSHRDRSNQPQHFGDGTRLSIL.

The chain employs TRBV6-2 or TRBV6-3 and TRBJ1-2, with TRBD1 as a possible D gene (5 bases). The V gene's germline CDR1 is MNHEY and CDR2 SVGEGT. Trimming cost V 4 bases and J 0 bases, with 12 bases left between them. The CDR3 contains 15 residues. This CDR3 reads CASSLSGTSNYGYTF. Written as DNA, the CDR3 is TGTGCCAGCAGTTTATCGGGGACTTCTAACTATGGCTACACCTTC.

A few counts support this clonotype. This clone may be a read error of a much larger clone one base away. The V gene is TRBV28, the J gene TRBJ1-1, with TRBD1 matching 11 bases. This CDR3 contains 16 residues. Germline CDR1 and CDR2: MDHEN and SYDVKM. The CDR3 loop reads CASSSGTGGMNTEACF. The CDR3 coding sequence is TGTGCCAGCAGTTCCGGGACAGGGGGGATGAACACTGAAGCTTGCTTT.

This clonotype showed up many times. The J gene is TRBJ2-7, the V gene TRBV6-1; 9 bases map to TRBD2. The CDR3 spans 17 residues. V was clipped by 4 bases and J by 5 bases; unmatched bases: 15. Germline CDR1 reads MNHNS; CDR2 reads SASEGT. The DNA of the CDR3 is TGTGCCAGCAGTGCCAGAATCAGGCTAGCGGGATCCCACGAGCAGTACTTC. Its protein is CASSARIRLAGSHEQYF.

This clonotype came up many times. The V and J genes are TRBV4-1 and TRBJ2-7, with 7 bases fitting TRBD2. CDR1 is MGHRA and CDR2 is YSYEKL in the germline V gene. The V segment lost 1 base and the J segment 3 bases; nucleotides outside the gene matches: 6. This CDR3 is built from 15 residues. The CDR3 protein is CASSQGLAAFYEQYF. CDR3 in DNA: TGCGCCAGCAGCCAAGGGCTAGCGGCCTTCTACGAGCAGTACTTC.

The table lists this clonotype with many counts. The chain uses TRBV29-1 and TRBJ2-5; D tentatively fits TRBD1 or TRBD2 (6 bases each). Trimming pared 6 bases from V and 4 bases from J, leaving 18 bases between. The CDR3 is 14 amino acids. Germline lookup yields CDR1 SQVTM and CDR2 ANQGSEA. The CDR3: CSVDLSGGGETQYF. CDR3 sequence (DNA): TGCAGCGTAGACCTTAGCGGAGGGGGAGAGACCCAGTACTTC.

This clonotype showed up many times. The genes are TRBV18 and TRBJ2-5, with TRBD2 matching over 8 bases. The CDR3 extends over 15 amino acids. The V gene end was trimmed by 5 bases and the J gene end by 5 bases; junction bases not matched to a gene: 10. Germline lookup yields CDR1 KGHSH and CDR2 LQKENI. For the CDR3, the DNA is TGTGCCAGCTCATCCCCGGGGGGGAACGTCGAGACCCAGTACTTC. Protein sequence: CASSSPGGNVETQYF. The entire variable domain, with the rest obtained from reference TRBV18 and TRBJ2-5, is as follows: NAGVMQNPRHLVRRRGQEARLRCSPMKGHSHVYWYRQLPEEGLKFMVYLQKENIIDESGMPKERFSAEFPKEGPSILRIQQVVRGDSAAYFCASSSPGGNVETQYFGPGTRLLVL.

This clonotype was counted many times. The chain recombines TRBV4-2 with TRBJ1-1; the match to TRBD1 covers 10 bases. V lost 4 bases, J lost 4 bases, and 6 bases stayed unmatched. This CDR3 region has 15 residues. CDR1 and CDR2 (germline): LGHNA, YNFKEQ. CDR3 sequence: CASSRERTGGTEAFF. Here the CDR3 DNA reads TGTGCCAGCAGCCGAGAAAGGACAGGGGGCACTGAAGCTTTCTTT.

This clonotype was counted between two and nine times. V usage is TRBV3-1 and J usage is TRBJ1-5, with 8 nucleotides matching TRBD1. The CDR3 is made up of 14 amino acids. V shed 4 bases and J 4 bases; nucleotides not matched to a gene: 3. Germline CDR1 is LGHDT and CDR2 is YNNKEL (reference sequence). The CDR3 nucleotides read TGTGCCAGCAGCCTGACAGGGGTAAATCAGCCCCAGCATTTT. Protein: CASSLTGVNQPQHF.

This clonotype was detected many times. This chain links TRBV28 with TRBJ2-5; TRBD2 aligns across 8 bases. CDR3 length equals 15 residues. With 2 bases clipped from V and 4 bases from J, the junction kept 6 bases outside the gene matches. Germline CDR1 is MDHEN and CDR2 is SYDVKM. The CDR3 spells CASSLILSGTETQYF. In DNA, the CDR3 is TGTGCCAGCAGTTTAATTCTTAGCGGGACAGAGACCCAGTACTTC.

This clonotype was observed at least ten times. The genes are TRBV11-2 and TRBJ1-1, with D maybe TRBD1 (6 bases). V was trimmed by 1 base and J by 6 bases, leaving 15 bases between them. This CDR3 has 15 residues. Germline V CDR1 and CDR2: SGHAT, FQNNGV. Written as DNA, the CDR3 is TGTGCCAGCAGCTTAGTTCGGGGGCGCGGGGCTGAAGCTTTCTTT. This encodes CASSLVRGRGAEAFF.

This clonotype came up many times. This rearrangement joins TRBV28 to TRBJ1-5; D may be TRBD1 (5 bases). CDR3 length: 15 amino acids. V dropped 5 bases and J dropped 0 bases, with 11 bases sitting between them. The germline gives CDR1 MDHEN, CDR2 SYDVKM. CDR3 sequence: CASSARGPSNQPQHF. As DNA, the CDR3 is TGTGCCAGCAGTGCGAGGGGCCCTAGCAATCAGCCCCAGCATTTT.

This clonotype has only a few counts. A much larger clonotype is one base distant, so this may be a read error. A read error is likely, as this CDR3 ends without the conserved phenylalanine or tryptophan. This sequence joins TRBV20-1 and TRBJ2-7; D may match TRBD1 or TRBD2 (5 bases each). V dropped 3 bases and J dropped 1 base, with 13 bases sitting between them. From germline, CDR1 is DFQATT and CDR2 SNEGSKA (reference sequence). The CDR3 extends over 14 amino acids. The CDR3 reads CSARSSGRSYEQYL. DNA of the CDR3: TGCAGTGCTAGGAGCTCGGGACGGTCCTACGAGCAGTACTTG.